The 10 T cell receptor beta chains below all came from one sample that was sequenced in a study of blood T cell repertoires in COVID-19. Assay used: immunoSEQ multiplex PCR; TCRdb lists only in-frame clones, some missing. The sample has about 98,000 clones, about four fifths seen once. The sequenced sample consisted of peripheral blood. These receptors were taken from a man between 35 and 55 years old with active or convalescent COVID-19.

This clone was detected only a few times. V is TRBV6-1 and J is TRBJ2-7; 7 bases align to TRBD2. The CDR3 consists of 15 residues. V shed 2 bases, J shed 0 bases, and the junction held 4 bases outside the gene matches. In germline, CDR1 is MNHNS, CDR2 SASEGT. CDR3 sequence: CASSEWGGSSYEQYF. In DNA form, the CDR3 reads TGTGCCAGCAGTGAATGGGGGGGTTCCTCCTACGAGCAGTACTTC.

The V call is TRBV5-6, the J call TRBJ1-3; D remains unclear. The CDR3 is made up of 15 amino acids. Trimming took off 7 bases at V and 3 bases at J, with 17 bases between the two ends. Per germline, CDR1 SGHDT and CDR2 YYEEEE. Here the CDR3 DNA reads TGTGCCAGCGGTGGATCAACTAAAGGTGGAAACACCATATATTTT. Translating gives CASGGSTKGGNTIYF.

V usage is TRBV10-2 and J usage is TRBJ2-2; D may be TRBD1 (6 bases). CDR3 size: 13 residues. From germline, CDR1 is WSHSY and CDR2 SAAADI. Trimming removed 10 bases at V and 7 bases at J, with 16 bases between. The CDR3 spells CAISPGHRGELFF. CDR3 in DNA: TGCGCCATCTCACCGGGACACCGCGGGGAGCTGTTTTTT.

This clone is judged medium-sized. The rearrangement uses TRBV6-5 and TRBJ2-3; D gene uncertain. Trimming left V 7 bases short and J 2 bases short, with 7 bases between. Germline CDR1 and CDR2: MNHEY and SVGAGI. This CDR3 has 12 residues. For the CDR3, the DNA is TGTGCCAGCACCCTATACACAGATACGCAGTATTTT. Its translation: CASTLYTDTQYF.

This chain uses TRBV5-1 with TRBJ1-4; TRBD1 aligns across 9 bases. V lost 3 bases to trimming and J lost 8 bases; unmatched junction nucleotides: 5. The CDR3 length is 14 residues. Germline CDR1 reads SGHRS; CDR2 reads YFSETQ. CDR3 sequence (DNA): TGCGCCAGCAGCTCGGACAGGGGAAGCGAAAAACTGTTTTTT. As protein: CASSSDRGSEKLFF.

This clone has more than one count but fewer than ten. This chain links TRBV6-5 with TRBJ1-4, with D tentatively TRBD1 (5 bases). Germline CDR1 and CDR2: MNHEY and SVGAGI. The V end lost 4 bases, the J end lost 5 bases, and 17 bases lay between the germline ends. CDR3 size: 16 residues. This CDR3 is CASSSHSGGKNEKLFF. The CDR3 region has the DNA TGTGCCAGCAGTTCCCACAGTGGGGGGAAGAATGAAAAACTGTTTTTT.

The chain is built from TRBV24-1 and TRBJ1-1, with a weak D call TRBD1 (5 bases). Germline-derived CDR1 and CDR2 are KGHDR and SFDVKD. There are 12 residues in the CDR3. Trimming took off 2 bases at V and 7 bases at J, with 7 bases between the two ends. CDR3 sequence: CATSDWGGEAFF. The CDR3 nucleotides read TGTGCCACCAGTGATTGGGGGGGTGAAGCTTTCTTT.

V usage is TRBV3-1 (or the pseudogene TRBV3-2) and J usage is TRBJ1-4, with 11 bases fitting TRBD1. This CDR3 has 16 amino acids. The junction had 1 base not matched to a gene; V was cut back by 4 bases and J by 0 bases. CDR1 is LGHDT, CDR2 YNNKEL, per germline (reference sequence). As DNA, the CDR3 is TGTGCCAGCAGCCCGGGACAGGGGGCAACTAATGAAAAACTGTTTTTT. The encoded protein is CASSPGQGATNEKLFF.

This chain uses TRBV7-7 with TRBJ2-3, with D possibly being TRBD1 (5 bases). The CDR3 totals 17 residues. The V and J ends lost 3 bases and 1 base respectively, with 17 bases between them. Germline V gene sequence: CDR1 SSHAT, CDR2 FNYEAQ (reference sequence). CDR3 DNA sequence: TGTGCCAGCAGCTTGAGGAACACAGGAGTCGGCACAGATACGCAGTATTTT. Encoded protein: CASSLRNTGVGTDTQYF.

The CDR3 DNA reads TGTGCCAGCAGTGCCCCCGGTGATCTACGCGAGCAGTACTTC. It specifies CASSAPGDLREQYF. This chain joins TRBV25-1 and TRBJ2-7; D unclear. Germline V gives CDR1 MGHDK, CDR2 SYGVNS. With 4 bases removed from V and 6 bases from J, the gap between germline ends came to 16 bases. The CDR3 contains 14 residues.